This T cell receptor (beta chain) appears in the sequencing data of a study of T cells in Graves' hyperthyroidism and ophthalmopathy. Regions amplified from RNA transcripts were the TCR beta CDR3 regions. TCR CDR3 underwent first-round RT-PCR with the HTBI primer set. TCRdb redid the calling of the multiplex PCR reads with MiXCR, one entry per CDR3 protein. The repertoire has a few hundred thousand distinct CDR3 sequences, approximately 13% of them found once; the top ten carry more than 4.5%. Source material: blood. The receptor was isolated from a woman aged 25 to 39 with Graves' hyperthyroidism that later progressed to Graves' ophthalmopathy.

In nucleotides, the CDR3 is TGTGCCAGCAGTGCGGGACAGGCGACCTACGAGCAGTACTTC. It translates to CASSAGQATYEQYF. This chain connects TRBV6-1 to TRBJ2-7, with TRBD1 identical over 8 bases. Germline V gives CDR1 MNHNS, CDR2 SASEGT. The trim removed 4 bases at V and 2 bases at J, leaving 4 bases unmatched. The CDR3 totals 14 residues.